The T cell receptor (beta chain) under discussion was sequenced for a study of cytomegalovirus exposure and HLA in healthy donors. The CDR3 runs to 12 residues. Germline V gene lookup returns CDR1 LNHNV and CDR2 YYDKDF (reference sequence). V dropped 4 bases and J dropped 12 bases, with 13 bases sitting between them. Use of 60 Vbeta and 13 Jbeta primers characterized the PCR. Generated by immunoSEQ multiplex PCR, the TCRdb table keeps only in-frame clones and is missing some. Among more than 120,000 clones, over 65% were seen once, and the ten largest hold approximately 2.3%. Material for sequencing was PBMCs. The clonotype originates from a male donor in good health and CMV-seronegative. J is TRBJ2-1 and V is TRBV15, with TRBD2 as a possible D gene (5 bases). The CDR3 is CATSTGLGGQFF. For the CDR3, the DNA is TGTGCCACCAGCACAGGACTCGGCGGGCAGTTCTTC.